This TCR beta chain was captured by sequencing in a study of radiotherapy plus CTLA-4 blockade in lung cancer. Study as a whole: Objective responses arose in 15% to 20% of patients, and 25% to 35% experienced disease control.

The method was immunoSEQ multiplex PCR; TCRdb's version includes in-frame clones alone and lacks a portion of them. The repertoire holds around 30,000 clones, with roughly 70% as singletons. The CDR3 is made up of 17 amino acids. V shed 4 bases and J 2 bases; nucleotides not matched to a gene: 6. CDR1 is MDHEN and CDR2 is SYDVKM in the germline V gene. About this clone: The antigen remains undetermined.

The study's findings and limits: Expansion of tumor-derived TCR clones was observed in blood after radiotherapy plus ipilimumab.

The V call is TRBV28, the J call TRBJ2-6; 9 bases are a match to TRBD1. The sequencing used peripheral blood, collected from a patient treated with radiotherapy plus ipilimumab. The source is a human donor with non-small cell lung cancer that progressed on radiotherapy plus ipilimumab. CDR3: CASSSPGTGTGANVLTF. Here the CDR3 DNA reads TGTGCCAGCAGTTCACCCGGGACAGGGACTGGGGCCAACGTCCTGACTTTC.